The subject of this entry is one TCR beta chain. The sample is drawn from a study of blood T cell repertoires in COVID-19. Germline V lookup: CDR1 SGHAT, CDR2 FQNNGV. This CDR3 spans 16 amino acids. Losses at the gene ends were 5 bases for V and 0 bases for J; bases not matched to a gene: 5. TCRdb keeps only in-frame clones here, not all; method: immunoSEQ multiplex PCR. The sample lists roughly 90,000 clones; 85% were seen once. The chain has TRBV11-2 and TRBJ2-1; TRBD2 agrees at 9 bases. The sequencing sample was made of peripheral blood. This receptor was obtained from an elderly man with acute or convalescent COVID-19. CDR3 amino acids: CASSLTSGHSYNEQFF. CDR3 coding DNA: TGTGCCAGCAGCCTGACTAGCGGACACTCCTACAATGAGCAGTTCTTC.